This TCR beta chain appears in the sequencing data of a study of cytomegalovirus exposure and HLA in healthy donors. PCR amplification relied on 60 Vbeta primers (plus 13 Jbeta primers). Clones were read by immunoSEQ multiplex PCR, and TCRdb kept only the in-frame ones, dropping some. The sample lists approximately 110,000 clones, about two thirds seen once, with 8.2% in the top ten. Germline loops: CDR1 SGHRS, CDR2 YFSETQ. The CDR3 has 14 amino acids. V was pared by 4 bases and J by 5 bases, with 7 bases of the junction left unmatched. Input material: PBMCs. This TCR was recovered from a woman between 40 and 50 years old in good health and CMV-seropositive. V and J are TRBV5-1 and TRBJ2-5, with TRBD1 identical over 8 bases. The CDR3 loop is CASSPDRAWETQYF. DNA of the CDR3: TGCGCCAGCAGCCCGGACAGGGCATGGGAGACCCAGTACTTC.